What follows is one T cell receptor beta chain and its context. The sample comes from a study of blood T cells in healthy people across ages. Study-wide context: Capture by template switching was about one barcoded beta molecule per two T cells.

This CDR3 is 17 amino acids long. CDR1 is SGHRS, CDR2 YFSETQ, per germline. The V segment lost 3 bases and the J segment 15 bases; nucleotides outside the gene matches: 17. The use of a sample-barcoded 5' primer and a J-beta primer mix characterized a second PCR of roughly 6 to 11 cycles. TCRdb ran MiXCR on the 5' RACE reads and lists one entry per CDR3 protein. The repertoire holds around 1,600,000 distinct CDR3 sequences, with roughly two fifths as singletons. Peripheral blood samples of 7.5 to 10 milliliters were drawn from each donor. What was sequenced was blood. V is TRBV5-1 and J is TRBJ2-1; 14 nucleotides align to TRBD2. This receptor was obtained from a young woman in good health. The CDR3 coding sequence is TGCGCCAGCAGCTCTTCGGACAGGGGGACTAGCGGGAGCCTTGGGTTCTTC. This encodes CASSSSDRGTSGSLGFF.